The present T cell receptor beta chain was sequenced within a study of T cell repertoires in cytomegalovirus infection (dated 2019 in TCRdb). Looking at the study overall: Because public TCR beta signatures pointed to carriage of CMV infection together with the matching HLA type, the HLA type of each donor mattered for the analysis.

The germline V gene specifies MNHEY as CDR1 and SVGAGI as CDR2. V lost 6 bases and J lost 3 bases, and the count of bases not matched to a germline gene is 11. The CDR3 spans 17 residues, from the cysteine through the phenylalanine. Just the 51-base CDR3 DNA is kept, in frame starting at base 1. Study-wide findings and limitations: In both this cohort and an independent cohort of over 350 donors, the cumulative frequency of public TCR beta family members distinguished carriers of CMV infection plus the relevant HLA type. In the ex vivo response, HLA-C-restricted CMV-specific TCR beta clonotypes were dominant, and in two of eight donors the single most frequent clonotype came from this HLA-C-restricted group.

With regard to this clonotype: Its antigen is still unknown. The input lacks base qualities; no much larger clone sits a single base away.

Sequencing relied on an Illumina HiSeq 1500. TCRdb took the public reads, trimmed them with fastp at Q25, ran MiXCR for clone calling and kept in-frame beta chains. Records with the same CDR3 protein are collapsed into one entry carrying the most frequent genes and DNA. This sample is represented by around 310,000 distinct CDR3 sequences; around a sixth of them were singletons. Clones ranked in the top ten supply 12% of the sample. The chain couples TRBV6-5 to TRBJ2-3; TRBD2 lines up with 11 middle nucleotides. The sequence was obtained from a human donor in good health (CMV status not recorded). Some clones in this sample may be carry-over from other donors' samples. Sequenced: PBMCs. The bases are TGTGCCAGCAGCACCCGGGGACTAGCGGAATTTACAGATACGCAGTATTTT. This encodes CASSTRGLAEFTDTQYF.